This T cell receptor (beta chain) was retrieved from a study of T-cell reconstitution after alpha-beta-depleted transplantation in children. Unique molecular identifiers were built into the TCRbeta library. TCRdb re-derived calls from the PCR reads in MiXCR, one entry per CDR3 protein. The sample consists of about 580,000 distinct CDR3 sequences, 25% to 30% of them appearing once. The CDR3 totals 13 residues. In germline, CDR1 is DFQATT, CDR2 SNEGSKA (reference sequence). V shed 3 bases and J shed 4 bases, with 9 bases lying between them. Study results and limitations: About two months after transplant, alpha-beta T cells reportedly came from several hundred expanded graft clones. Recipient T cells and thymic progenitors that survived gave rise to the high TCRbeta diversity observed at day 60 in some patients.

This clonotype appeared a few times. The antigen is unknown. The chain carries TRBV20-1 and TRBJ2-2, with no clear D. The TCR was taken from a boy younger than two with Wiskott-Aldrich syndrome, due to receive a stem cell transplant. Sequenced material: PBMCs, taken before TCRalphabeta/CD19-depleted stem cell transplant. CDR3 bases: TGCAGTGCTAGCATAGCAATCACCGGGGAGCTGTTTTTT. Translation: CSASIAITGELFF.